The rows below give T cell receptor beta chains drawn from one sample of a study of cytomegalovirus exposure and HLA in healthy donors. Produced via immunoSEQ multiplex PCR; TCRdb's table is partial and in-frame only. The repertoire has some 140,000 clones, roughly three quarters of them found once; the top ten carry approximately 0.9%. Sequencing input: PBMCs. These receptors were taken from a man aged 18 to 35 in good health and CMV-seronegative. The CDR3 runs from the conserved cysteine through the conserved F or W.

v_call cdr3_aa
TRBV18 CASSPGPGQNTGELFF
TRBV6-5 CASSYTGTLKTQYF
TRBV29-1 CSVVESDNSPLHF
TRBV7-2 CASSMDSRNQPQHF
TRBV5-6 CASSWSAGGLNEQFF
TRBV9 CASSVDLMGQDYGYTF
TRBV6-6 CASRELEAFF
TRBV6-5 CASSYSSGSSYNEQFF
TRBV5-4 CASSPGHVDGYTF
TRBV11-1 CASSRVGGTGTDTQYF
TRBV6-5 CASYKDRAGAFF
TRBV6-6 CASSRDGGYEQYF
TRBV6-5 CASTKGGGNNEQFF
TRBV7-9 CASSKPQVNEQFF
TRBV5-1 CASSVGTFQETQYF
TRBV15 CATSRGGRGGPSSYNEQFF
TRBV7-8 CASSSKGQGTNEQYF
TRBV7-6 CASSLGKGATSSYEQYF
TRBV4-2 CASSQDQGLSSYEQYF
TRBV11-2 CASSLTVNSPLHF
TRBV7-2 CASSASGKSTDTQYF
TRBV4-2 CASSPRAKLSNQPQHF
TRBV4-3 CASSARTGGADTQYF
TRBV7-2 CASSIRDSAETQYF
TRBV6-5 CASSSGGRVGSPLHF
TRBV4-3 CASSQDLRAPMWPQHF
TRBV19 CASNLEGGGPYEQFF
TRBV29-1 CSVVAGTVHNEQFF
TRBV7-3 CASSPIAASYNEQFF
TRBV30 CAWREPRRVTGELFF
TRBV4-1 CASSQNAAGGRLGNEQFF
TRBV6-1 CASSEARGNTEAFF
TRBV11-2 CASSLGGEMREQYF
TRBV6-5 CASSYGVAGAYNEQFF
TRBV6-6 CASRYRQGSQPQHF
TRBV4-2 CASRGEEQGLRVSTEAFF
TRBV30 CAWKGQGSQPQHF
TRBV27 CASSLTSGNYEQYF
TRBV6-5 CASSLRRTVNYGYTF
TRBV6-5 CASSYYGPLGIGYTF
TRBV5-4 CASSFPTGNSGANVLTF
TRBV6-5 CASSRDRVLGTEAFF
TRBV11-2 CASSLYTGVNEQYF
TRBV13 CASSLGPGGLNTEAFF
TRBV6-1 CASREYNEQFF
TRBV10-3 CAISDGGGWGNQPQHF
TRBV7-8 CASRPSLGGYLGENQPQHF
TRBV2 CASRETAPYEQYF
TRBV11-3 CASSSRQGMDTQYF
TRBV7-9 CASSLTGQTYEQYF
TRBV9 CASSAAGQAGYGYTF
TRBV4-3 CASSQDWTSGGPETQYF
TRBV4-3 CASSQDSGRSYEQYF
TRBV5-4 CASSLGHRGILGYGYTF
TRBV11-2 CASSLGLWDNQETQYF